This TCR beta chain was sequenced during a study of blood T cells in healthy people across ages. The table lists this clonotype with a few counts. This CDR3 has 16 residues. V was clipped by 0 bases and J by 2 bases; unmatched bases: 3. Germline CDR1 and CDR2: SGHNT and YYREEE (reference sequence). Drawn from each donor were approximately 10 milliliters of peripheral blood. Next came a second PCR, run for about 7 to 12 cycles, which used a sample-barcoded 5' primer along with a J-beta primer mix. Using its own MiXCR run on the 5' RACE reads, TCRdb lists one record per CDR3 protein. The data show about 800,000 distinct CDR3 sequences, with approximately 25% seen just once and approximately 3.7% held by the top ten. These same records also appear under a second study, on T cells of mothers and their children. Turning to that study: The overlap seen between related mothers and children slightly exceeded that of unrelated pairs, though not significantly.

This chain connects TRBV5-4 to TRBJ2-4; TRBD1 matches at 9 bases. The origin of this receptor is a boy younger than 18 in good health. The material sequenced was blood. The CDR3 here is CASSLAGQGSKNIQYF. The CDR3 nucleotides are TGTGCCAGCAGCTTGGCGGGACAGGGTTCCAAAAACATTCAGTACTTC.